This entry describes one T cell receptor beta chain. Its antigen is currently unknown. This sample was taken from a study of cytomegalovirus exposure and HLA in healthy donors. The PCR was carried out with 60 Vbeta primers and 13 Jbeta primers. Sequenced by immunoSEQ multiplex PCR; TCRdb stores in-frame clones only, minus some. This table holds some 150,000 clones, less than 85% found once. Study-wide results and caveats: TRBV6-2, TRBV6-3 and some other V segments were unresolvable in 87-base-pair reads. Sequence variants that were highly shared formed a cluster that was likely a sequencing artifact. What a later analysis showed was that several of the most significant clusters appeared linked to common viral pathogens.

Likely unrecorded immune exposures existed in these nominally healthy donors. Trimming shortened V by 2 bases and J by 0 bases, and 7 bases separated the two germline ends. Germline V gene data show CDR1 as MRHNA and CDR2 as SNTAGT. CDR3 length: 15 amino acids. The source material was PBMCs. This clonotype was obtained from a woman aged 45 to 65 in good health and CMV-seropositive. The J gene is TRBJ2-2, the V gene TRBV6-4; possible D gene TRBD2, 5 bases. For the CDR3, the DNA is TGTGCCAGCAGTGACGGGGAGTCGAACACCGGGGAGCTGTTTTTT. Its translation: CASSDGESNTGELFF.